The clone carrying this T cell receptor (beta chain) appeared a single time. Antigen unknown. This entry belongs to a study of cytomegalovirus exposure and HLA in healthy donors. Germline CDR1 and CDR2: MNHNY and SVGAGI (reference sequence). This CDR3 is built from 14 residues. Trimming removed 2 bases at V and 3 bases at J, with 10 bases between. The PCR employed 60 Vbeta primers together with 13 Jbeta primers. Libraries were prepared by immunoSEQ multiplex PCR; TCRdb keeps only in-frame clonotypes and omits some of them. The sample has some 130,000 clones, about 80% seen once; the top ten hold more than 3%. Study results and caveats: Altogether, 150 to 200 TCR beta chains were recorded as cytomegalovirus-associated.

Material: PBMCs. This sequence originates from a male donor in good health and CMV-seronegative. The chain is built from TRBV6-6 and TRBJ1-1; D remains unclear. In DNA, the CDR3 is TGTGCCAGCAGTTACGGGCCAGGTTACACTGAAGCTTTCTTT. Translated: CASSYGPGYTEAFF.